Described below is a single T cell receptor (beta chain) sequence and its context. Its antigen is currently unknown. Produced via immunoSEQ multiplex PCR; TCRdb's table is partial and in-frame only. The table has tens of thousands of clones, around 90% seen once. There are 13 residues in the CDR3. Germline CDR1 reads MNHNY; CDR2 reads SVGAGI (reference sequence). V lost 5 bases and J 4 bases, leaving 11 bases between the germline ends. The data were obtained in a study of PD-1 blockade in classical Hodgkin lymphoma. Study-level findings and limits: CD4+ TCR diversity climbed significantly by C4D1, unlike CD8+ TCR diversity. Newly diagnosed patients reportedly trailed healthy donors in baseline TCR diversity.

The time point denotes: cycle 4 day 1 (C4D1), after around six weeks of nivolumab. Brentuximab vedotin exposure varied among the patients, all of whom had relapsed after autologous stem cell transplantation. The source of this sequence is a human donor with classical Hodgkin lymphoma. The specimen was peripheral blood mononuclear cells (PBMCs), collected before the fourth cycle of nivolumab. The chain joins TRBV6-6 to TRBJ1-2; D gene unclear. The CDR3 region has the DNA TGTGCCAGCAGTCCCCTGGCAGTCTATGGCTACACCTTC. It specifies CASSPLAVYGYTF.